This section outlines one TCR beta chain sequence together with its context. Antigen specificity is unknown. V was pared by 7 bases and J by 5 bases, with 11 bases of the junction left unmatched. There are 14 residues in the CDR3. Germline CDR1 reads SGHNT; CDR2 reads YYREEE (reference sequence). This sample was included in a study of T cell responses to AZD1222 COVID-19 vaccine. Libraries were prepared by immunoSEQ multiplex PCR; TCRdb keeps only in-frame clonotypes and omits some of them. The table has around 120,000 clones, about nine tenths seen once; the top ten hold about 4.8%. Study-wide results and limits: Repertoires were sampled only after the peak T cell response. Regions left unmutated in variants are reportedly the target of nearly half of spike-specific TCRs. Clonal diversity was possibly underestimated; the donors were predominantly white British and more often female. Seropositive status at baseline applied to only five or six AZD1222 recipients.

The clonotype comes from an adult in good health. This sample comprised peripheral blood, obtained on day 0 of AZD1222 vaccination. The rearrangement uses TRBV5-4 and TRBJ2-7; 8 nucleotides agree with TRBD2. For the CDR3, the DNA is TGTGCCAGCTCCTCGGGGGGACTAGGTAACGAGCAGTACTTC. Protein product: CASSSGGLGNEQYF. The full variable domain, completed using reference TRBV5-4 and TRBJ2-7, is ETGVTQSPTHLIKTRGQQVTLRCSSQSGHNTVSWYQQALGQGPQFIFQYYREEENGRGNFPPRFSGLQFPNYSSELNVNALELDDSALYLCASSSGGLGNEQYFGPGTRLTVT.